This TCR beta chain was captured by sequencing in a study of shared clonotypes between healthy human individuals. Some clones are missing from TCRdb's copy, which holds only in-frame ones; the method was immunoSEQ multiplex PCR. This repertoire shows a few hundred thousand clones, about 95% found once; its top ten account for roughly 0.1%. It was CD45RO-negative cells, positively selected for CCR7, that made up naive CD8 cells, with terminally differentiated effector memory CD45RA+ cells excluded. The sequence was obtained from a woman aged 30 to 39 in good health. Sequences were obtained from naive CD8+ T cells sorted from blood.

CDR3 sequence reads: CASSQEGTNEQFF. The DNA for the CDR3 is TGCGCCAGCAGCCAAGAGGGGACCAATGAGCAGTTCTTC. This sequence joins TRBV4-1 and TRBJ2-1; D assignment may be TRBD1 or TRBD2 (5 bases each). Germline-derived CDR1 and CDR2 are MGHRA and YSYEKL. With 0 bases removed from V and 6 bases from J, the gap between germline ends came to 6 bases. CDR3 size: 13 residues.